This TCR beta chain was retrieved from a study of cytomegalovirus exposure and HLA in healthy donors. For the study at large: Genetic ancestry analysis placed approximately 80% of the 398 donors that were genotyped in the Caucasian-associated cluster.

Turning to this clone: Its antigen is not identified.

Study observations and caveats: Reportedly, a later analysis found an Asian-associated ancestry cluster had fewer N-insertions than the approximately 670-donor mean.

The PCR ran on 60 Vbeta and 13 Jbeta primers. Measured with immunoSEQ multiplex PCR; TCRdb has only the in-frame clones, and not every one. The sample lists 150,000 to 200,000 clones, 75% to 80% occurring once. Material: PBMCs. This receptor was identified in a woman in her thirties in good health and CMV-seropositive.

Here the CDR3 DNA reads TGTGCCACCGGGACAGTGGGTGGCTACACCTTC. Its protein product is CATGTVGGYTF. The V call is TRBV6-5, the J call TRBJ1-2; TRBD1 aligns across 7 bases. Per the germline V gene, CDR1 is MNHEY and CDR2 is SVGAGI. With V trimmed by 10 bases and J by 7 bases, 6 bases remained unmatched. The CDR3 extends over 11 amino acids.